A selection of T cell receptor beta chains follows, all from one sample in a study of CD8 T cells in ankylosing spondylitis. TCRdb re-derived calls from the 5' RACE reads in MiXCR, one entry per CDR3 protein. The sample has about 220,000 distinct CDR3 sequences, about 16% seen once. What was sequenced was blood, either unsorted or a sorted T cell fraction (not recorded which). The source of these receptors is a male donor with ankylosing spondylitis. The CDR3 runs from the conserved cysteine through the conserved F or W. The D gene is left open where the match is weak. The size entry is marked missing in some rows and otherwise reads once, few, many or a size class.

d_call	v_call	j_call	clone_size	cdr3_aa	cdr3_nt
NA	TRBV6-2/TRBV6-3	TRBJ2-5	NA	CASSYPLEETQYF	TGTGCCAGCAGTTACCCCCTAGAAGAGACCCAGTACTTC
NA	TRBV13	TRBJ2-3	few	CASSFGSSGMDTQYF	TGTGCCAGCAGCTTCGGTAGTAGCGGTATGGATACGCAGTATTTT
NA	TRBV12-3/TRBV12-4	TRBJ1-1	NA	CASSWGEKYTEAFF	TGTGCCAGCAGTTGGGGGGAAAAGTACACTGAAGCTTTCTTT
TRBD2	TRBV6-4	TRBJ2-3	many	CASRWVAGSTDTQYF	TGTGCCAGCCGCTGGGTAGCGGGGAGCACAGATACGCAGTATTTT
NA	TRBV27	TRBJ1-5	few	CASSLHTSNQPQHF	TGTGCCAGCAGTTTGCACACTAGCAATCAGCCCCAGCATTTT
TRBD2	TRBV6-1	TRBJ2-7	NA	CASRTSGGASYEQYF	TGTGCCAGCAGAACTAGCGGGGGGGCCTCCTACGAGCAGTACTTC
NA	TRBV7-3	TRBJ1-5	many	CASSLLSGDQPQHF	TGTGCCAGCAGCTTATTGTCAGGGGATCAGCCCCAGCATTTT
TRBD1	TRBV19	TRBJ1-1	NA	CASSINPGQMNTEAFF	TGTGCCAGTAGTATTAATCCGGGACAGATGAACACTGAAGCTTTCTTT
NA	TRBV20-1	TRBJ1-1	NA	CSARAFLNTEAFF	TGCAGTGCTAGAGCTTTCCTGAACACTGAAGCTTTCTTT
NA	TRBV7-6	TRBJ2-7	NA	CASSLGEGAVYEQYF	TGTGCCAGCAGCTTAGGGGAGGGGGCGGTTTACGAGCAGTACTTC
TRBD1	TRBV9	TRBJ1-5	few	CASSVGGTANQPQHF	TGTGCCAGCAGCGTAGGGGGGACAGCTAATCAGCCCCAGCATTTT
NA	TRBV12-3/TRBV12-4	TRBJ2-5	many	CASSPPGGGETQYF	TGTGCCAGCAGTCCCCCCGGGGGCGGGGAGACCCAGTACTTC
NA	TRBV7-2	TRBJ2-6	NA	CASRSGAYGANVLTF	TGTGCCAGCAGGTCAGGGGCTTATGGGGCCAACGTCTTGACTTTC
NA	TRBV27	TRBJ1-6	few	CASSLSRVDSPLHF	TGTGCCAGCAGTTTATCAAGGGTAGATTCACCCCTCCACTTT